The clone carrying this TCR beta chain was detected a few times. The antigen is not known. Researchers amplified the TCR beta CDR3 regions from RNA transcripts. Primed by the HTBI set, a first-round RT-PCR was run on the TCR CDR3. TCRdb itself ran the multiplex PCR reads through MiXCR, one entry per CDR3 protein. The data contain 400,000 to 550,000 distinct CDR3 sequences, 13% to 15% of them singletons. The data belong to a study of T cells in Graves' hyperthyroidism and ophthalmopathy. About the study: Prior to any treatment, at the point of initial diagnosis, peripheral blood was collected.

Patients counted as stable if ophthalmopathy did not develop within 18 months. It was approximately 9.7 ml of fresh peripheral blood that supplied the PBMCs. Regarding the study as a whole: Model output signaled ophthalmopathy a median roughly 6.5 months ahead of onset.

This sequence originates from a young woman with Graves' hyperthyroidism. The specimen was blood.

CDR3 bases: TGTGCCAGCAGCTTAGACACGGTGAACACCGGGGAGCTGTTTTTT. Translation gives CASSLDTVNTGELFF. The chain carries TRBV7-2 and TRBJ2-2; no clear D gene. Germline V gene sequence: CDR1 SGHTA, CDR2 FQGNSA. The CDR3 is 15 residues long. V lost 1 base and J 1 base, leaving 7 bases between the germline ends.